This T cell receptor (beta chain) was recorded in a study of post-analysis software for immune sequencing data. On the study more broadly: Patients had relapsing-remitting, secondary progressive or progressive-relapsing multiple sclerosis; some lacked subtype. General study points: Among multiple sclerosis patients, normalized Chao1 diversity was significantly below that of controls. Patients showed TRBV5-6, TRBV5-1 and TRBV20-1 among five TRBV segments more frequent than in controls. Under F measure analysis, samples from one preparation batch co-clustered strongly.

V was pared by 7 bases and J by 8 bases, with 13 bases between. The germline CDR1 and CDR2 sequences are SGHTA and FQGNSA. This CDR3 region has 12 residues. Included in the TCR beta cDNA libraries were unique molecular identifiers. TCRdb ran MiXCR on the PCR reads and lists one entry per CDR3 protein. The table has roughly 800,000 distinct CDR3 sequences, approximately 50% seen once. A word on this clonotype: The antigen is not known.

The sequenced material came from blood. This receptor was identified in a girl under 18 with multiple sclerosis. The chain employs TRBV7-2 and TRBJ2-3; D unresolved. CDR3 residues: CASTLRARTQYF. CDR3 DNA sequence: TGTGCCAGCACCCTTAGGGCCCGTACGCAGTATTTT.